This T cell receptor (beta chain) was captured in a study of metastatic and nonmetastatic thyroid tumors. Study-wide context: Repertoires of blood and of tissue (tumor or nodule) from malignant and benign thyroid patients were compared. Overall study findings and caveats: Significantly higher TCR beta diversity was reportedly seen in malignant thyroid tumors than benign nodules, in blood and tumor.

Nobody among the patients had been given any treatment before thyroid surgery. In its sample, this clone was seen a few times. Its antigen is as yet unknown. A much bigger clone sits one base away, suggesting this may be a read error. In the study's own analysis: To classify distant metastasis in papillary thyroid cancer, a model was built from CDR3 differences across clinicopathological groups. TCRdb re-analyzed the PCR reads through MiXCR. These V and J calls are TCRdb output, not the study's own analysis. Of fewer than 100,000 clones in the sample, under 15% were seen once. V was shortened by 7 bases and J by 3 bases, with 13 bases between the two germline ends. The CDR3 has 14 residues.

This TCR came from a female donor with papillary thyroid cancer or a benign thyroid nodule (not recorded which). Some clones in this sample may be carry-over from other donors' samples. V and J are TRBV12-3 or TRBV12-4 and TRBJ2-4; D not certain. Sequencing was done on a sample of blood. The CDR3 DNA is TGTGCCAGCACCCTTCGCTCAGACAAAAACATTCAGTACTTC. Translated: CASTLRSDKNIQYF.